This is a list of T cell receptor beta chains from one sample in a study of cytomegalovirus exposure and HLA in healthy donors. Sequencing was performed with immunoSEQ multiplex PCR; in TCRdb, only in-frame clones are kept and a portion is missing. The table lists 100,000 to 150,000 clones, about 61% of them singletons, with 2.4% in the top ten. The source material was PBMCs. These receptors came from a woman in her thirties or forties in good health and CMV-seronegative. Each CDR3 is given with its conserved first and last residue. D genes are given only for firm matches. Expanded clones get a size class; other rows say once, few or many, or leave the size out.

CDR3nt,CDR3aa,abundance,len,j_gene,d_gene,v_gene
TGCGCCAGCAGCGTGGGACATGAAAACATTCAGTACTTC,CASSVGHENIQYF,.,13,TRBJ2-4,.,TRBV5-1
TGTGCCTGGGGTCGGGGAGGGCGCCAGTTCTTC,CAWGRGGRQFF,few,11,TRBJ2-1,TRBD2,TRBV30
TGTGCCAGCAGCGTGACTCCTAGGGATACGCAGTATTTT,CASSVTPRDTQYF,.,13,TRBJ2-3,.,TRBV11-2
TGTGCCAGCAGTTTAACCCACAGGGGGGTTTTCCACGAGCAGTACTTC,CASSLTHRGVFHEQYF,.,16,TRBJ2-7,TRBD1,TRBV27
TGTGCCAGCAGCCAAGAGAAGGCGGTTAGCTCCTACAATGAGCAGTTCTTC,CASSQEKAVSSYNEQFF,.,17,TRBJ2-1,.,TRBV4-2
TGTGCCTGGAGTGCGGGGGGGAAGCAAGACGAGCAGTACTTC,CAWSAGGKQDEQYF,few,14,TRBJ2-7,TRBD2,TRBV30
TGTGCCAGCAGCTTAGAACGACAGAACACTGAAGCTTTCTTT,CASSLERQNTEAFF,.,14,TRBJ1-1,.,TRBV7-2
TGTGCCAGCAGCCGGACAGGGAGAGTGGTTTCTAGCGGGGGATATAATAACAATGAGCAGTTCTTC,CASSRTGRVVSSGGYNNNEQFF,.,22,TRBJ2-1,TRBD2,TRBV13
TGTGCCAGCAGTACGACAGGGAAGGCCGCAGCTTTCTTT,CASSTTGKAAAFF,.,13,TRBJ1-1,TRBD1,TRBV2
TGCGCCAGCAAGGAGACAGGGGGCGCTGGCTATGGCTACACCTTC,CASKETGGAGYGYTF,few,15,TRBJ1-2,TRBD1,TRBV5-1
TGTGCCAGCAGCCTCCGAAGACAGGGGGGGAATGAAAAACTGTTTTTT,CASSLRRQGGNEKLFF,.,16,TRBJ1-4,TRBD1,TRBV6-6
TGCGCCTCCCGCGAGGGTTTAAATGGCTACACCTTC,CASREGLNGYTF,few,12,TRBJ1-2,.,TRBV5-1
TGTGCCAGCAGCTTAGGGCGGGACAATCAGCCCCAGCATTTT,CASSLGRDNQPQHF,.,14,TRBJ1-5,.,TRBV11-2
TGTGCCAGCAGGACGGCGGGAAAAGAGACCCAGTACTTC,CASRTAGKETQYF,few,13,TRBJ2-5,.,TRBV6-1
TGTGCCAGCAAAAGCGGGACGGCGGACTATGGCTACACCTTC,CASKSGTADYGYTF,.,14,TRBJ1-2,.,TRBV2
TGCGCCAGCAGCGGCGGAAGGGGCGGGGGGGAGAATGAGCAGTTCTTC,CASSGGRGGGENEQFF,.,16,TRBJ2-1,TRBD2,TRBV5-1